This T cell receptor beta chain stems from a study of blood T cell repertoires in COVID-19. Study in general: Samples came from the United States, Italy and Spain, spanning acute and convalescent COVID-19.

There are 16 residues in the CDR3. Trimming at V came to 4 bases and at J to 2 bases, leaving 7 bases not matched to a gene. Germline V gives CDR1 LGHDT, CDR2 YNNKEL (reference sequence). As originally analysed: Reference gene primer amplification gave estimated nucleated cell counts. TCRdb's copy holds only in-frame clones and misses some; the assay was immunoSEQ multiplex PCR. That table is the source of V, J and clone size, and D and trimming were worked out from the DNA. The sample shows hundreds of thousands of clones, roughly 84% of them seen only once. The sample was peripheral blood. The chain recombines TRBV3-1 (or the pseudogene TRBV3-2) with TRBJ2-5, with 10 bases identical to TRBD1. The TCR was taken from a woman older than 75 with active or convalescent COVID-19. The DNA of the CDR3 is TGTGCCAGCAGCCGTAGACAGGGGGCCCGACAAGAGACCCAGTACTTC. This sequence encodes CASSRRQGARQETQYF.